Here is one T cell receptor (beta chain) with its context. Its antigen remains unidentified. Produced via immunoSEQ multiplex PCR; TCRdb's table is partial and in-frame only. The sample yields 200,000 or so clones, over 85% seen once. V lost 3 bases and J lost 1, with 12 bases in between. Looked up from germline, CDR1 is LGHNA and CDR2 is YNFKEQ. The length of the CDR3 is 15 residues. This specimen comes from a study of T cell responses to AZD1222 COVID-19 vaccine. General study points: At baseline, just 5 or 6 AZD1222 recipients tested seropositive. Clonal diversity was possibly underestimated, and the donors were mostly white British, with more females.

This TCR was recovered from an adult who received the AZD1222 COVID-19 vaccine. Sequencing used peripheral blood, obtained 28 days after the second AZD1222 dose. The V gene is TRBV4-2, the J gene TRBJ1-2; D possibly corresponds to TRBD1 (6 bases). The CDR3 reads CASSQKTGGNYGYTF. The DNA for the CDR3 is TGTGCCAGCAGCCAGAAGACAGGCGGTAACTATGGCTACACCTTC.